Listed below are T cell receptor beta chains from one sample, sequenced in a study of blood T cell repertoires in COVID-19. Assay used: immunoSEQ multiplex PCR; TCRdb lists only in-frame clones, some missing. The table lists some 360,000 clones, about nine tenths of them singletons. Sample: PBMCs or T cells enriched from blood (not recorded which). The receptor set was obtained from a woman aged 25 to 39 who had been exposed to COVID-19. Both conserved end residues are part of each CDR3. The D gene is left open where the match is weak. Size tells how often a clone was seen (once, few, many) or the class of an expanded clone, and some rows leave it out.

TRBV5-1	TRBD1	few	TRBJ2-2	CASSWSGTDNTGELFF	TGCGCCAGCAGCTGGTCCGGGACAGACAACACCGGGGAGCTGTTTTTT
TRBV5-4	TRBD1	-	TRBJ2-2	CASSSGRQGGNTGELFF	TGTGCCAGCAGCTCCGGACGACAGGGGGGGAACACCGGGGAGCTGTTTTTT
TRBV3-1/TRBV3-2	TRBD2	-	TRBJ2-3	CASSQERERRTDTQYF	TGTGCCAGCAGCCAAGAGCGGGAGAGGAGGACAGATACGCAGTATTTT
TRBV16	TRBD2	-	TRBJ2-7	CASSLSPSGTYEQYF	TGTGCCAGCAGCCTCTCCCCTAGCGGCACCTACGAGCAGTACTTC
TRBV11-1	TRBD1	once	TRBJ2-1	CASSWTGHPSNEQFF	TGTGCCAGCAGCTGGACAGGCCATCCCTCCAATGAGCAGTTCTTC
TRBV6-5	-	-	TRBJ2-7	CASSSRLGYYEQYF	TGTGCCAGCAGTTCCAGACTAGGATACTACGAGCAGTACTTC
TRBV12-3/TRBV12-4	TRBD1	-	TRBJ1-5	CASSLTGDQPQHF	TGTGCCAGCAGTTTAACAGGGGATCAGCCCCAGCATTTT
TRBV11-3	-	-	TRBJ1-2	CASSPEGDYGYTF	TGTGCCAGCAGCCCGGAAGGAGACTATGGCTACACCTTC
TRBV9	-	-	TRBJ2-7	CASSDTTGYEQYF	TGTGCCAGCAGCGACACGACAGGCTACGAGCAGTACTTC
TRBV28	TRBD1	-	TRBJ2-1	CASSGPGTGIHNEQFF	TGTGCCAGCAGTGGCCCCGGGACAGGGATTCACAATGAGCAGTTCTTC
TRBV19	TRBD1	-	TRBJ2-5	CASSLLGQGQETQYF	TGTGCCAGTAGTCTACTGGGACAGGGCCAAGAGACCCAGTACTTC
TRBV9	-	-	TRBJ2-1	CASSVDPRENEQFF	TGTGCCAGCAGCGTAGACCCCCGGGAAAATGAGCAGTTCTTC
TRBV18	-	once	TRBJ2-2	CASSPLFAGELFF	TGTGCCAGCTCACCACTGTTCGCCGGGGAGCTGTTTTTT
TRBV11-2	-	-	TRBJ1-1	CASSFGEDTEAFF	TGTGCCAGCAGCTTCGGTGAGGACACTGAAGCTTTCTTT
TRBV9	-	-	TRBJ2-6	CASSVALAASSGANVLTF	TGTGCCAGCAGCGTAGCCTTAGCGGCCTCCTCTGGGGCCAACGTCCTGACTTTC
TRBV15	TRBD2	-	TRBJ2-7	CATSRGAGPGLAESYEQYF	TGTGCCACCAGCAGAGGGGCAGGACCGGGACTAGCGGAGTCCTACGAGCAGTACTTC
TRBV11-3	-	-	TRBJ2-1	CASSPSLTRAEQFF	TGTGCCAGCAGCCCCTCTTTGACGAGGGCTGAGCAGTTCTTC
TRBV6-5	-	-	TRBJ1-1	CASSKRGTANTEAFF	TGTGCCAGCAGTAAACGCGGGACTGCGAACACTGAAGCTTTCTTT
TRBV28	-	-	TRBJ1-1	CASTGYTEAFF	TGTGCCAGCACGGGGTACACTGAAGCTTTCTTT
TRBV10-3	TRBD2	-	TRBJ2-1	CATLTSGGYNEQFF	TGTGCCACCCTGACTAGCGGGGGCTACAATGAGCAGTTCTTC
TRBV19	-	-	TRBJ2-2	CASSIIQGTGELFF	TGTGCCAGTAGTATCATACAGGGTACCGGGGAGCTGTTTTTT
TRBV4-2	TRBD1	-	TRBJ2-5	CASSQGDRGRETQYF	TGTGCCAGCAGCCAAGGTGACAGGGGCCGAGAGACCCAGTACTTC
TRBV19	-	-	TRBJ2-2	CASRNPGIAGELFF	TGTGCCAGTAGAAACCCAGGGATTGCGGGGGAGCTGTTTTTT
TRBV18	-	-	TRBJ2-2	CASSPPSGFTGELFF	TGTGCCAGCTCACCACCTAGCGGATTCACCGGGGAGCTGTTTTTT
TRBV10-1	-	few	TRBJ2-1	CASSETPYNEQFF	TGCGCCAGCAGTGAGACACCCTACAATGAGCAGTTCTTC
TRBV5-1	-	-	TRBJ2-3	CASSLAQYEGLGRTDTQYF	TGCGCCAGCAGCTTGGCCCAATATGAGGGTTTGGGCCGCACAGATACGCAGTATTTT
TRBV5-4	TRBD1	-	TRBJ1-1	CASSSQGQGMNTEAFF	TGTGCCAGCAGCTCTCAGGGACAGGGTATGAACACTGAAGCTTTCTTT
TRBV5-1	TRBD1	-	TRBJ2-3	CASSSEPTGGSDTQYF	TGCGCCAGCAGCTCCGAACCGACAGGGGGATCAGATACGCAGTATTTT
TRBV28	-	-	TRBJ1-5	CASTMDGGNNQPQHF	TGTGCCAGCACCATGGATGGAGGGAACAATCAGCCCCAGCATTTT
TRBV15	-	-	TRBJ2-2	CATSRARTNTNTGELFF	TGTGCCACCAGCAGAGCCCGGACTAATACGAACACCGGGGAGCTGTTTTTT
TRBV18	TRBD1	-	TRBJ1-3	CASSPRTGGNTIYF	TGTGCCAGCTCACCGAGGACAGGAGGAAACACCATATATTTT
TRBV12-3/TRBV12-4	-	-	TRBJ1-2	CASKKGLGYGYTF	TGTGCCAGCAAGAAGGGGCTGGGCTATGGCTACACCTTC
TRBV5-6	-	once	TRBJ1-2	CASSPGGLNGYTF	TGTGCCAGCAGCCCCGGAGGACTCAATGGCTACACCTTC
TRBV30	-	few	TRBJ1-2	CAWSPKTGHRGIPTF	TGTGCCTGGAGTCCGAAAACGGGACATCGCGGTATACCCACCTTC
TRBV18	-	once	TRBJ2-7	CASSRNTGSDEQYF	TGTGCCAGCTCACGAAACACAGGGTCCGACGAGCAGTACTTC
TRBV5-5	TRBD1	-	TRBJ1-2	CASSLGAGTATYGYTF	TGTGCCAGCAGCTTGGGAGCCGGGACAGCAACTTATGGCTACACCTTC
TRBV5-1	-	once	TRBJ1-1	CASSLLWQNTEAFF	TGCGCCAGCAGCTTGCTTTGGCAGAACACTGAAGCTTTCTTT
TRBV7-7	TRBD1	-	TRBJ1-2	CASSPIGTGLFGYGYTF	TGTGCCAGCAGCCCGATCGGGACAGGGCTTTTTGGCTATGGCTACACCTTC
TRBV15	-	-	TRBJ2-4	CATSRDVRSGLPTLKAKNIQYF	TGTGCCACCAGCAGAGATGTCCGTTCCGGACTACCCACTTTAAAAGCCAAAAACATTCAGTACTTC
TRBV27	-	-	TRBJ2-6	CASSLGVSGANVLTF	TGTGCCAGCAGTCTAGGGGTGTCTGGGGCCAACGTCCTGACTTTC
TRBV9	-	few	TRBJ1-1	CASSVSVTSGAVNTEAFF	TGTGCCAGCAGCGTATCCGTAACTTCTGGGGCGGTGAACACTGAAGCTTTCTTT
TRBV7-3	TRBD2	-	TRBJ2-1	CASSLAAGGLNEQFF	TGTGCCAGCAGCTTAGCGGCGGGAGGGCTTAATGAGCAGTTCTTC
TRBV6-1	TRBD2	-	TRBJ2-5	CASSEDGTSGAASQYF	TGTGCCAGCAGTGAAGATGGGACTAGCGGGGCCGCTAGCCAGTACTTC
TRBV27	TRBD1	-	TRBJ2-2	CASSLESGQGIPGELFF	TGTGCCAGCAGTTTGGAGTCGGGACAGGGTATTCCCGGGGAGCTGTTTTTT
TRBV5-1	TRBD2	-	TRBJ2-5	CASSFVLAGGGTQETQYF	TGCGCCAGCAGCTTCGTACTAGCGGGAGGAGGGACCCAAGAGACCCAGTACTTC
TRBV19	TRBD2	-	TRBJ2-3	CASRSRSGSTDTQYF	TGTGCCAGTCGATCTCGTAGCGGGAGCACAGATACGCAGTATTTT
TRBV11-2	-	-	TRBJ2-7	CASSYSVSSYEQYF	TGTGCCAGCAGCTATAGCGTGTCCTCCTACGAGCAGTACTTC
TRBV28	-	-	TRBJ2-3	CASTPGGQNTDTQYF	TGTGCCAGCACTCCGGGCGGGCAGAACACAGATACGCAGTATTTT
TRBV19	-	once	TRBJ2-2	CASSPAGPTGELFF	TGTGCCAGTAGTCCAGCGGGCCCGACCGGGGAGCTGTTTTTT
TRBV28	TRBD2	-	TRBJ2-1	CASSLGLAGYNEQFF	TGTGCCAGCAGTTTGGGACTAGCGGGGTACAATGAGCAGTTCTTC
TRBV27	TRBD1	-	TRBJ2-4	CASTLRATTDRPLAKNIQYF	TGTGCCAGCACCCTTCGGGCGACGACGGACAGGCCCTTAGCCAAAAACATTCAGTACTTC
TRBV11-3	-	once	TRBJ2-3	CASSGQSVTDTQYF	TGTGCCAGCAGCGGACAGTCGGTCACAGATACGCAGTATTTT
TRBV2	TRBD2	-	TRBJ2-2	CASSGGTSGSQGTGELFF	TGTGCCAGCAGTGGAGGGACTAGCGGGAGCCAGGGGACCGGGGAGCTGTTTTTT
TRBV9	-	-	TRBJ2-1	CASSVVGGRSNEQFF	TGTGCCAGCAGCGTAGTAGGGGGTAGAAGCAATGAGCAGTTCTTC